This entry features one T cell receptor beta chain sequence. What it recognizes is unknown. T cells were sequenced at a targeted depth of 1 in 200,000 to 1 in 1 million. Assay: immunoSEQ multiplex PCR; the TCRdb copy retains only in-frame clones and omits some. The profile covers about 200,000 clones, with over 60% appearing a single time and roughly 13% taken by the ten largest. These data come from a study of cytotoxic CD8 clonotypes in ibrutinib-treated CLL. From cryopreserved PBMCs came about 2.1 micrograms of genomic DNA used for TCR beta libraries. General study points: Stable or contracted on treatment, public clonotypes were also uncommon.

With 4 bases clipped from V and 9 bases from J, the junction kept 9 bases outside the gene matches. The CDR3 covers 15 residues. Per the germline V gene, CDR1 is SGHRS and CDR2 is YFSETQ. The chain joins TRBV5-1 to TRBJ2-1; TRBD2 matches at 11 bases. The clonotype comes from a human donor with chronic lymphocytic leukemia. Here the sequenced sample was PBMCs, taken after 24 months of ibrutinib treatment. The CDR3 nucleotides are TGCGCCAGCAGCGTGGGACTAGCGGAGGAGGGTGAGCAGTTCTTC. Translating gives CASSVGLAEEGEQFF.